The clone carrying this T cell receptor (beta chain) was recorded many times. The antigen is unknown. The CDR3 contains 15 residues. V was clipped by 6 bases and J by 3 bases, with 17 bases between them. The germline V gene has CDR1 SGHAT and CDR2 FQNNGV. These data come from a study of T cells in Graves' hyperthyroidism and ophthalmopathy. At the level of the study: Before treatment of any kind, peripheral blood was taken at initial diagnosis. Study-wide results and limits: Most thyroid clonotypes expanded above 0.001 appeared in blood too.

Using RNA transcripts as the source, TCR beta CDR3 regions were amplified. Initially, a first-round RT-PCR of the TCR CDR3 employed the HTBI primer set. A single record per CDR3 protein comes from TCRdb applying MiXCR to the multiplex PCR reads. The sample yields about 560,000 distinct CDR3 sequences, approximately 15% seen once. Hyperthyroidism was newly diagnosed in patients aged 18 to 65 (duration under 2 months). The clonotype comes from a woman under 30 with Graves' hyperthyroidism. The V gene is TRBV11-2, the J gene TRBJ2-5; D gene ambiguous. Material for sequencing was blood. For the CDR3, the DNA is TGTGCCAGCAGTCCAGGTTGGCGTCGAGAAGAGACCCAGTACTTC. It codes for CASSPGWRREETQYF.